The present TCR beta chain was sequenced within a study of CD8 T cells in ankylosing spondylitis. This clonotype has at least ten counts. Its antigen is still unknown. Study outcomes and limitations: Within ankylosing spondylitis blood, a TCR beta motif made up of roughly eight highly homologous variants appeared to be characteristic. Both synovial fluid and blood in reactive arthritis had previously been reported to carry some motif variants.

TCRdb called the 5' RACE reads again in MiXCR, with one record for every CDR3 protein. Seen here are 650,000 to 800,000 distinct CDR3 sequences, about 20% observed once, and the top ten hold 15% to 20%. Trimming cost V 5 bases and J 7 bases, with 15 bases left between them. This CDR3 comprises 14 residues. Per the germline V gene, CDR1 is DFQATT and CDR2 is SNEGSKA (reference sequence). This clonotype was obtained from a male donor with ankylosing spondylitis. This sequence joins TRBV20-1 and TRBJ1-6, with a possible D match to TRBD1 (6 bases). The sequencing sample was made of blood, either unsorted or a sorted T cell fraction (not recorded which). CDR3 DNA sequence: TGCAGTGCTTTCCAAGGGGGGAACAATTCACCCCTCCACTTT. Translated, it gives CSAFQGGNNSPLHF.